These 3 T cell receptor beta chains came from one sample sequenced in a study of blood T cells in healthy people across ages (dated by TCRdb to 2013 to 2016). Libraries were prepared through 5' RACE. Sequencing was carried out with an Illumina HiSeq 2500. A second PCR of roughly 6 to 11 cycles was run with a J-beta primer mix and a sample-barcoded 5' primer. TCRdb applied fastp at Q25 and MiXCR to the public reads, then kept only in-frame beta chains. Rows are unified per CDR3 protein, each entry keeping the most common DNA and genes. The sample table records some 1.5 million distinct CDR3 sequences; 25% to 30% of these occur just once. Less than 9.5% of the sample is taken by the ten largest. The sample was blood. Receptors were obtained from a woman aged 25 to 45 in good health.

This clonotype appeared a few times. This chain links TRBV7-9 with TRBJ1-5, with no clear D. This CDR3 has 12 residues. Trimming stripped 5 bases from V and 4 bases from J, with 6 bases between. CDR1 SEHNR and CDR2 FQNEAQ come from the germline V gene (reference sequence). CDR3 in amino acids: CASSPHNQPQHF. CDR3 nucleotide sequence: TGTGCCAGCAGCCCGCATAATCAGCCCCAGCATTTT.

The chain joins TRBV4-3 to TRBJ1-3; D not resolved. Germline V lookup: CDR1 LGHNA, CDR2 YSLEER. The CDR3 runs 17 residues. Trimming took 0 bases from V and 8 from J, leaving 20 bases between them. CDR3 sequence: CASSQDQSVIIGDTIYF. The CDR3 DNA sequence: TGCGCCAGCAGCCAAGATCAGTCCGTAATCATTGGTGACACCATATATTTT.

This clonotype was detected only a few times. The chain uses TRBV7-2 and TRBJ2-5; D is perhaps TRBD1 or TRBD2 (5 bases each). Between the trimmed V and J ends, which lost 5 bases and 3 bases, there was a span of 16 bases. The CDR3 is 15 residues long. Looked up from germline, CDR1 is SGHTA and CDR2 is FQGNSA. The CDR3 region has the DNA TGTGCCAGCAGCACTAGTGGGGGATGGGAAGAGACCCAGTACTTC. This encodes CASSTSGGWEETQYF.